A single sample is the source of the 23 T cell receptor beta chains below, sequenced in a study of blood T cell repertoires in COVID-19. Method: immunoSEQ multiplex PCR; TCRdb's copy keeps in-frame clones and lacks some. This sample has about 120,000 clones, with 85% found just once. The sequencing sample was made of peripheral blood. The receptors derive from a man older than 75 with active or convalescent COVID-19.

CDR3 nucleotide sequence: TGTGCCTGGAGTGTAGAGGTAGCGGGAGTACGCAAGTTCTTC. It codes for CAWSVEVAGVRKFF. V is TRBV30 and J is TRBJ2-1; TRBD2 matches 9 bases. With V trimmed by 0 bases and J by 14 bases, 11 bases remained unmatched. The CDR3 contains 14 residues. Germline V gives CDR1 GTSNPN, CDR2 SVGIG (reference sequence).

The V call is TRBV28, the J call TRBJ1-1; D may be TRBD1 (5 bases). The germline CDR1 and CDR2 sequences are MDHEN and SYDVKM. There are 15 residues in the CDR3. V gave up 5 bases and J gave up 2 bases, with 15 bases separating them. CDR3 bases: TGTGCCAGCAGTCTTTGGGGTCAGGGTAACACTGAAGCTTTCTTT. It translates to CASSLWGQGNTEAFF.

The gene calls are TRBV11-2 and TRBJ2-5, with a possible D match to TRBD1 (6 bases). Trimming took off 5 bases at V and 6 bases at J, with 19 bases between the two ends. The CDR3 is 15 amino acids. From germline, CDR1 is SGHAT and CDR2 FQNNGV. CDR3 protein: CASSLNTGLLQTQYF. The DNA for the CDR3 is TGTGCCAGCAGCCTGAATACAGGGTTGCTGCAGACCCAGTACTTC. Looking up the rest from reference TRBV11-2 and TRBJ2-5 gives the full variable domain: EAGVAQSPRYKIIEKRQSVAFWCNPISGHATLYWYQQILGQGPKLLIQFQNNGVVDDSQLPKDRFSAERLKGVDSTLKIQPAKLEDSAVYLCASSLNTGLLQTQYFGPGTRLLVL.

V is TRBV3-1 (or the pseudogene TRBV3-2) and J is TRBJ1-5; D is unclear. This CDR3 contains 14 residues. Germline lookup yields CDR1 LGHDT and CDR2 YNNKEL (reference sequence). Trimming shortened V by 1 base and J by 6 bases, and 10 bases separated the two germline ends. DNA for the CDR3: TGTGCCAGCAGCCAAGCATACGTCGGTCAGCCCCAGCATTTT. Protein sequence: CASSQAYVGQPQHF.

The chain employs TRBV7-2 and TRBJ2-1; 9 nucleotides match TRBD2. The V and J ends lost 5 bases and 4 bases, in that order; junction bases with no gene match: 6. CDR1 and CDR2 from the germline V gene are SGHTA and FQGNSA. The CDR3 spans 15 residues. CDR3 sequence reads: CASSRTSASYNEQFF. The CDR3 nucleotides read TGTGCCAGCAGCCGGACTAGCGCATCATACAATGAGCAGTTCTTC.

CDR3 sequence: CATSRAGRAQETQYF. DNA for the CDR3: TGTGCCACCAGCAGAGCGGGCAGGGCTCAAGAGACCCAGTACTTC. The chain uses TRBV15 and TRBJ2-5, with D possibly TRBD1 on 5 matching bases. Trimming left V 1 base short and J 2 bases short, with 11 bases between. Germline CDR1 is LNHNV and CDR2 is YYDKDF (reference sequence). This CDR3 spans 15 amino acids.

This chain uses TRBV7-3 with TRBJ2-2, with TRBD2 matching 11 bases. The germline V gene has CDR1 SGHTA and CDR2 FQGTGA. The CDR3 consists of 16 residues. V shed 7 bases, J shed 9 bases, and the junction held 13 bases outside the gene matches. The CDR3 spells CASTYGVAGGPRELFF. CDR3 sequence (DNA): TGTGCCAGCACCTATGGAGTAGCGGGGGGGCCCAGGGAGCTGTTTTTT.

This clone was recorded only once. V usage is TRBV5-1 and J usage is TRBJ1-1; 7 bases are a match to TRBD1. V lost 4 bases, J lost 1 base, and 4 bases stayed unmatched. The CDR3 length is 14 residues. Germline V CDR1 and CDR2: SGHRS, YFSETQ. The CDR3 region has the DNA TGCGCCAGCAGCCCCGGGACAGAGAACACTGAAGCTTTCTTT. This sequence encodes CASSPGTENTEAFF.

This clone was recorded once. V usage is TRBV5-8 and J usage is TRBJ2-3, with a tentative D call TRBD2 (6 bases). Germline-derived CDR1 and CDR2 are SGHTS and YDEGEE. V lost 4 bases, J lost 0 bases, and 12 bases lay in between. This CDR3 region has 15 residues. The CDR3 DNA reads as TGTGCCAGCAGCCGTAGCGGAGCTAGCACAGATACGCAGTATTTT. It is translated as CASSRSGASTDTQYF.

J is TRBJ1-5 and V is TRBV2, with D hard to call. CDR1 is SNHLY, CDR2 FYNNEI, per germline. Trimming pared 8 bases from V and 0 bases from J, leaving 14 bases between. The CDR3 totals 15 residues. The CDR3 DNA is TGTGCCAGCGCCCGGGAACAGTATAGCAATCAGCCCCAGCATTTT. It encodes CASAREQYSNQPQHF.

This chain links TRBV27 with TRBJ1-3, with 7 bases aligning to TRBD1. The V gene end was trimmed by 10 bases and the J gene end by 0 bases; junction bases not matched to a gene: 12. Looked up from germline, CDR1 is MNHEY and CDR2 is SMNVEV (reference sequence). There are 16 residues in the CDR3. CDR3 in DNA: TGTGCCACTGGGACAGAGAAAACATACTCTGGAAACACCATATATTTT. Translated: CATGTEKTYSGNTIYF.

The V and J genes are TRBV5-1 and TRBJ1-3; TRBD1 agrees at 7 bases. Germline lookup yields CDR1 SGHRS and CDR2 YFSETQ. CDR3 size: 15 residues. J gave up 9 bases and V 0 bases, and 9 bases lay outside the gene matches. CDR3 coding DNA: TGCGCCAGCAGCTTGGGACAGGGAAGTTATGCCACCATATATTTT. As protein: CASSLGQGSYATIYF.

The V call is TRBV4-3, the J call TRBJ2-5; 10 bases are a match to TRBD1. After removal of 0 bases from V and 4 bases from J, the junction contained 2 bases not matched to a gene. Germline loops: CDR1 LGHNA, CDR2 YSLEER. The CDR3 loop spans 15 amino acids. As DNA, the CDR3 is TGCGCCAGCAGCCAAGAGTGGACAGGGGGAGAGACCCAGTACTTC. It codes for CASSQEWTGGETQYF.

This sequence joins TRBV4-2 and TRBJ2-7; 11 bases align to TRBD1. V lost 0 bases, J lost 4 bases, and 5 bases stayed unmatched. Germline V CDR1 and CDR2: LGHNA, YNFKEQ. The CDR3 consists of 16 residues. The CDR3 region is CASSQDWDRGGYEQYF. Written as DNA, the CDR3 is TGTGCCAGCAGCCAAGATTGGGACAGGGGGGGTTACGAGCAGTACTTC.

The J gene is TRBJ2-1, the V gene TRBV6-4; the D gene is possibly TRBD2 (5 bases). V was cut by 6 bases and J by 14 bases, with 26 bases left in between. CDR3 size: 15 residues. Germline V gene sequence: CDR1 MRHNA, CDR2 SNTAGT. This chain's CDR3 is CASSPIGGLPAAEFF. The CDR3 DNA reads as TGTGCCAGCAGCCCGATTGGTGGACTGCCCGCGGCGGAGTTCTTC.

This clone turned up a few times. Distinct nucleotide sequences in the sample also encode this CDR3. The chain combines TRBV5-1 with TRBJ2-1; a weak D match, TRBD1 (6 bases). Trimming shortened V by 4 bases and J by 5 bases, and 10 bases separated the two germline ends. The CDR3 is 13 amino acids. The V gene's germline CDR1 is SGHRS and CDR2 YFSETQ. Here the CDR3 DNA reads TGCGCCAGCAGCAAACAGGGCGACAATGAGCAGTTCTTC. Protein sequence: CASSKQGDNEQFF.

The table lists this clone with a few counts. Other nucleotide sequences in the sample specify the same CDR3. The chain carries TRBV5-1 and TRBJ1-1, with TRBD1 as a possible D gene (5 bases). CDR1 is SGHRS, CDR2 YFSETQ, per germline. The CDR3 extends over 15 amino acids. V was pared by 1 base and J by 8 bases, with 18 bases between. Here the CDR3 DNA reads TGCGCCAGCAGCTTGAGGGCAGGGCAGGGCCAGGAAGCTTTCTTT. Protein: CASSLRAGQGQEAFF.

The gene calls are TRBV2 and TRBJ1-6; TRBD1 agrees at 7 bases. V trimming: 0 bases; J trimming: 10 bases; junction bases outside the gene matches: 9. Germline V gene data show CDR1 as SNHLY and CDR2 as FYNNEI. This CDR3 spans 16 amino acids. The CDR3 DNA follows: TGTGCCAGCAGTGAAGCTAAGGGGGCGCGAGGATCACCCCTCCACTTT. This sequence encodes CASSEAKGARGSPLHF.

Points on this clone: Sequence at one end of the junction differs from germline and may be a read error. Within the sample, other DNA sequences also encode this same CDR3. The J gene is TRBJ2-7, the V gene TRBV15; tentative D call: TRBD2 (5 bases). This CDR3 contains 16 residues. CDR1 and CDR2 (germline): LNHNV, YYDKDF (reference sequence). CDR3 in amino acids: CATSRESGGETYEQYF. The CDR3 DNA sequence: TGTGCCACCAGTAGAGAGAGTGGAGGAGAGACCTACGAGCAGTACTTC.

The chain couples TRBV30 to TRBJ2-3; 11 bases align to TRBD2. This CDR3 has 16 amino acids. Trimming took 0 bases from V and 3 from J; bases not matched to a gene: 5. Germline V CDR1 and CDR2: GTSNPN, SVGIG (reference sequence). CDR3 sequence (DNA): TGTGCCTGGAGTGTGGGGCTAGCGGGAGGAACAGATACGCAGTATTTT. This gives the protein CAWSVGLAGGTDTQYF. The full variable domain, in which reference TRBV30 and TRBJ2-3 provide the parts outside the CDR3, is SQTIHQWPATLVQPVGSPLSLECTVEGTSNPNLYWYRQAAGRGLQLLFYSVGIGQISSEVPQNLSASRPQDRQFILSSKKLLLSDSGFYLCAWSVGLAGGTDTQYFGPGTRLTVL.

The chain recombines TRBV18 with TRBJ2-1, with TRBD2 identical over 8 bases. Germline trimming cut 2 bases from V and 7 bases from J; bases unmatched to any gene: 1. The germline CDR1 and CDR2 sequences are KGHSH and LQKENI. The CDR3 spans 13 residues. The CDR3 region has the DNA TGTGCCAGCTCACCAGGCGGGGGGAATGAGCAGTTCTTC. It encodes CASSPGGGNEQFF.

The V call is TRBV7-9, the J call TRBJ2-3; 8 bases line up with TRBD1. Germline lookup yields CDR1 SEHNR and CDR2 FQNEAQ (reference sequence). The CDR3 totals 14 residues. With V trimmed by 7 bases and J by 5 bases, 8 bases remained unmatched. The chain's CDR3 is CASTARGQGDTQYF. The CDR3 DNA reads TGTGCCAGCACCGCCAGGGGGCAGGGAGATACGCAGTATTTT.

The chain couples TRBV4-3 to TRBJ1-1; a possible D gene is TRBD1 (6 bases). The CDR3 totals 15 residues. Between the trimmed V and J ends, which lost 1 base and 1 base, there was a span of 10 bases. CDR1 is LGHNA and CDR2 is YSLEER in the germline V gene. CDR3 region: CASSQVPGENTEAFF. In DNA form, the CDR3 reads TGCGCCAGCAGCCAAGTTCCAGGGGAGAACACTGAAGCTTTCTTT.